This T cell receptor beta chain derives from a study of cytotoxic CD8 clonotypes in ibrutinib-treated CLL. A word on this clone: Its antigen is unidentified.

Study observations and caveats: Baseline clonality exceeded age-matched healthy donors and tracked circulating CD8+ T-cell counts.

The CDR3 is 17 amino acids. Germline V CDR1 and CDR2: SGHRS, YFSETQ. With 4 bases removed from V and 4 bases from J, the gap between germline ends came to 23 bases. Only in-frame clones appear in the TCRdb table, and some are missing; sequencing was by immunoSEQ multiplex PCR. Of over 140,000 clones listed, 80% are singletons. This sample comprised PBMCs, obtained after 36 months of ibrutinib treatment. This TCR was sampled from a human donor with chronic lymphocytic leukemia. V and J are TRBV5-1 and TRBJ1-2, with D uncertain. The CDR3 nucleotides are TGCGCCAGCAGCCCCGGTTTTGTTCGAAATGGCGGCTATGGCTACACCTTC. Its protein is CASSPGFVRNGGYGYTF.